These T cell receptor beta chains were read from a single sample in a study of spatial heterogeneity in lung cancer. Via MiXCR, TCRdb re-called the 5' RACE reads, giving one row per CDR3 protein. The profile covers about 2,800 distinct CDR3 sequences, with more than 8.5% appearing a single time and around a fifth taken by the ten largest. The sample was normal lung tissue next to the tumor, taken at surgery. These receptors were obtained from a female donor with early-stage non-small cell lung cancer. CDR3s include the opening cysteine and the closing phenylalanine or tryptophan. The D gene is left open where the match is weak. Not all rows give a size; the values are once, few, many and, for expanded clones, a class.

len: 14; abundance: -; d_gene: -; v_gene: TRBV2; j_gene: TRBJ2-1; CDR3nt: TGTGCCAGCAGTGGTTATATCTCCTACAATGAGCAGTTCTTC; CDR3aa: CASSGYISYNEQFF
len: 11; abundance: medium-sized; d_gene: -; v_gene: TRBV30; j_gene: TRBJ2-7; CDR3nt: TGTGCCTGGACCCTTGACAGACTTCAGTACTTC; CDR3aa: CAWTLDRLQYF
len: 13; abundance: -; d_gene: -; v_gene: TRBV6-2/TRBV6-3; j_gene: TRBJ2-1; CDR3nt: TGTGCCACGGCGCGGGGATCCTACAATGAGCAGTTCTTC; CDR3aa: CATARGSYNEQFF
len: 14; abundance: medium-sized; d_gene: -; v_gene: TRBV30; j_gene: TRBJ1-1; CDR3nt: TGTGCCTGGAGTGCGGGACGGAAGGACACTGAAGCTTTCTTT; CDR3aa: CAWSAGRKDTEAFF
len: 17; abundance: many; d_gene: -; v_gene: TRBV19; j_gene: TRBJ2-6; CDR3nt: TGTGCCAGTAGTGAATCCTCGACAGTAGCAGGGGCCAACGTCCTGACTTTC; CDR3aa: CASSESSTVAGANVLTF
len: 15; abundance: many; d_gene: -; v_gene: TRBV28; j_gene: TRBJ2-5; CDR3nt: TGTGCCAGCAGTTCGAGCACAGGGCTAGGGGAGACCCAGTACTTC; CDR3aa: CASSSSTGLGETQYF
len: 19; abundance: medium-sized; d_gene: TRBD1; v_gene: TRBV25-1; j_gene: TRBJ2-1; CDR3nt: TGTGCCAGCAGTGACCGCCGCCTTCCCGGGACAGGGGCGTTTAGGGAGCAGTTCTTC; CDR3aa: CASSDRRLPGTGAFREQFF
len: 16; abundance: -; d_gene: TRBD2; v_gene: TRBV23-1; j_gene: TRBJ2-2; CDR3nt: TGCGCCAGCAGTCAACCGGGACTAGCGGGAACCGGGGAGCTGTTTTTT; CDR3aa: CASSQPGLAGTGELFF
len: 15; abundance: medium-sized; d_gene: -; v_gene: TRBV5-6; j_gene: TRBJ2-1; CDR3nt: TGTGCCAGCAGTCGGATGGAAGGGTTGAATGCTGAGCAGTTCTTC; CDR3aa: CASSRMEGLNAEQFF
len: 13; abundance: many; d_gene: -; v_gene: TRBV29-1; j_gene: TRBJ2-1; CDR3nt: TGCAGCGTACACAGGGACGGGTACAATGAGCAGTTCTTC; CDR3aa: CSVHRDGYNEQFF
len: 15; abundance: medium-sized; d_gene: TRBD2; v_gene: TRBV20-1; j_gene: TRBJ2-1; CDR3nt: TGCAGTGCTCCCGAGGAGCGGGGGCCGGGGAATGAGCAGTTCTTC; CDR3aa: CSAPEERGPGNEQFF
len: 17; abundance: medium-sized; d_gene: -; v_gene: TRBV27; j_gene: TRBJ2-2; CDR3nt: TGTGCCAGCAGTTTATCTGTTGTGGGAGGCCGGTCCGGGGAGCTGTTTTTT; CDR3aa: CASSLSVVGGRSGELFF
len: 18; abundance: medium-sized; d_gene: TRBD2; v_gene: TRBV27; j_gene: TRBJ2-1; CDR3nt: TGTGCCAGCAGTTTGGTCCTCTTCCGTAGCGGGGGGTACAATGAGCAGTTCTTC; CDR3aa: CASSLVLFRSGGYNEQFF
len: 18; abundance: -; d_gene: TRBD1; v_gene: TRBV12-3/TRBV12-4; j_gene: TRBJ2-6; CDR3nt: TGTGCCAGCAGTCCATCCACAGGGGGCCACTCTGGGGCCAACGTCCTGACTTTC; CDR3aa: CASSPSTGGHSGANVLTF
len: 12; abundance: medium-sized; d_gene: -; v_gene: TRBV2; j_gene: TRBJ2-5; CDR3nt: TGTGCCAGCAGAGCCGGAGGGGAGACCCAGTACTTC; CDR3aa: CASRAGGETQYF
len: 15; abundance: medium-sized; d_gene: -; v_gene: TRBV27; j_gene: TRBJ2-5; CDR3nt: TGTGCCAGCAGAGAATATGGGGCAGTCTCAGACACCCAGTACTTC; CDR3aa: CASREYGAVSDTQYF
len: 16; abundance: many; d_gene: TRBD2; v_gene: TRBV15; j_gene: TRBJ2-1; CDR3nt: TGTGCCACCAGCTATGGACTAGCGGTATTCTACAATGAGCAGTTCTTC; CDR3aa: CATSYGLAVFYNEQFF
len: 16; abundance: medium-sized; d_gene: -; v_gene: TRBV4-3; j_gene: TRBJ2-1; CDR3nt: TGCGCCAGCAGCCAAGATTTCGGCCGGGGTTACAATGAGCAGTTCTTC; CDR3aa: CASSQDFGRGYNEQFF
len: 14; abundance: medium-sized; d_gene: TRBD2; v_gene: TRBV10-2; j_gene: TRBJ2-1; CDR3nt: TGCGCCAGCAGTGTAGCGGGGGGGGACAATGAGCAGTTCTTC; CDR3aa: CASSVAGGDNEQFF
len: 18; abundance: medium-sized; d_gene: TRBD1; v_gene: TRBV30; j_gene: TRBJ1-2; CDR3nt: TGTGCCTGGAGTGTACGAAGGGACAGGGGTCCCGCTGGATATGGCTACACCTTC; CDR3aa: CAWSVRRDRGPAGYGYTF
len: 16; abundance: many; d_gene: -; v_gene: TRBV29-1; j_gene: TRBJ1-5; CDR3nt: TGCAGCGTTGTCCTAGGGGCGGGGGATCGCAATCAGCCCCAGCATTTT; CDR3aa: CSVVLGAGDRNQPQHF
len: 12; abundance: medium-sized; d_gene: -; v_gene: TRBV7-8; j_gene: TRBJ1-1; CDR3nt: TGTGCCAGCAGCCCTTCAGGGATGGGGGCTTTCTTT; CDR3aa: CASSPSGMGAFF
len: 18; abundance: medium-sized; d_gene: TRBD2; v_gene: TRBV11-3; j_gene: TRBJ2-3; CDR3nt: TGTGCCAGCAGCTTAGACCGACCTTCGAGCGGGAGGGCGGATACGCAGTATTTT; CDR3aa: CASSLDRPSSGRADTQYF
len: 15; abundance: medium-sized; d_gene: -; v_gene: TRBV6-5; j_gene: TRBJ1-1; CDR3nt: TGTGCCAGCAGTTCCCCCGGGCCGTTGAACACTGAAGCTTTCTTT; CDR3aa: CASSSPGPLNTEAFF
len: 14; abundance: medium-sized; d_gene: -; v_gene: TRBV6-2/TRBV6-3; j_gene: TRBJ2-1; CDR3nt: TGTGCCAGATCCTCAGGACAAAGGTGCAATGAGCAGTTCTTC; CDR3aa: CARSSGQRCNEQFF
len: 14; abundance: many; d_gene: -; v_gene: TRBV18; j_gene: TRBJ1-1; CDR3nt: TGTGCCAGCTCACCGCGACAAACGAACACTGAAGCTTTCTTT; CDR3aa: CASSPRQTNTEAFF
len: 15; abundance: -; d_gene: -; v_gene: TRBV6-1; j_gene: TRBJ1-5; CDR3nt: TGTGCCAGCAGCGTTGAGGGGGGGGCAAGTCAGCCCCAGCATTTT; CDR3aa: CASSVEGGASQPQHF
len: 17; abundance: medium-sized; d_gene: TRBD2; v_gene: TRBV20-1; j_gene: TRBJ2-3; CDR3nt: TGCAGTGCCTACGGAAGCGGGGGGGCAATGAGCACAGATACGCAGTATTTT; CDR3aa: CSAYGSGGAMSTDTQYF
len: 15; abundance: medium-sized; d_gene: -; v_gene: TRBV4-3; j_gene: TRBJ2-1; CDR3nt: TGCGCCAGCAGCCAAGAAAGGGGTGGCTACCCTGAGCAGTTCTTC; CDR3aa: CASSQERGGYPEQFF
len: 13; abundance: medium-sized; d_gene: -; v_gene: TRBV5-1; j_gene: TRBJ1-2; CDR3nt: TGCGCCAGCAATTGGGACAAAAGCTATGGCTACACCTTC; CDR3aa: CASNWDKSYGYTF
len: 18; abundance: medium-sized; d_gene: TRBD2; v_gene: TRBV7-2; j_gene: TRBJ2-3; CDR3nt: TGTGCCAGCAGCTTATCGGTAGCGGGTTTCACTAGCACAGATACGCAGTATTTT; CDR3aa: CASSLSVAGFTSTDTQYF
len: 15; abundance: medium-sized; d_gene: TRBD1; v_gene: TRBV25-1; j_gene: TRBJ2-5; CDR3nt: TGTGCCAGCAGTGAATTACCGCGACAGGGAGAGACCCAGTACTTC; CDR3aa: CASSELPRQGETQYF
len: 15; abundance: many; d_gene: TRBD1; v_gene: TRBV7-6; j_gene: TRBJ2-5; CDR3nt: TGTGCCAGCAGCCCGGGGACAGGGGAGAAGGAGACCCAGTACTTC; CDR3aa: CASSPGTGEKETQYF
len: 14; abundance: few; d_gene: -; v_gene: TRBV5-6; j_gene: TRBJ1-5; CDR3nt: TGTGCCAGCAGCTTGACAGGGTGGAATCAGCCCCAGCATTTT; CDR3aa: CASSLTGWNQPQHF
len: 16; abundance: medium-sized; d_gene: -; v_gene: TRBV12-3/TRBV12-4; j_gene: TRBJ2-6; CDR3nt: TGTGCCAGCAGTACTTTCGACAGCTCTGGGGCCAACGTCCTGACTTTC; CDR3aa: CASSTFDSSGANVLTF
len: 14; abundance: medium-sized; d_gene: TRBD1; v_gene: TRBV29-1; j_gene: TRBJ2-1; CDR3nt: TGCAGCGTTGGGAACAGGGGTTTCGGCAATGAGCAGTTCTTC; CDR3aa: CSVGNRGFGNEQFF
len: 13; abundance: -; d_gene: TRBD1; v_gene: TRBV9; j_gene: TRBJ2-7; CDR3nt: TGTGCCAGCAGTGCACAGGGGGCCTACGAGCAGTACTTC; CDR3aa: CASSAQGAYEQYF
len: 15; abundance: medium-sized; d_gene: TRBD2; v_gene: TRBV20-1; j_gene: TRBJ2-3; CDR3nt: TGCAGTGCTAGGGGACTAGCGGGGCTCACAGATACGCAGTATTTT; CDR3aa: CSARGLAGLTDTQYF
len: 14; abundance: medium-sized; d_gene: -; v_gene: TRBV21-1; j_gene: TRBJ2-5; CDR3nt: TGTGCCAGCAACCCAGGGGAGTCCCAAGAGACCCAGTACTTC; CDR3aa: CASNPGESQETQYF
len: 15; abundance: few; d_gene: -; v_gene: TRBV12-3/TRBV12-4; j_gene: TRBJ2-7; CDR3nt: TGTGCCAGCAGCCCGACTGTGGGGGCCACCTACGAGCAGTACTTC; CDR3aa: CASSPTVGATYEQYF
len: 14; abundance: medium-sized; d_gene: TRBD1; v_gene: TRBV20-1; j_gene: TRBJ2-7; CDR3nt: TGCAGTGCTAGAGATCCAGGGGGTCTCTACGAGCAGTACTTC; CDR3aa: CSARDPGGLYEQYF
len: 14; abundance: many; d_gene: -; v_gene: TRBV5-1; j_gene: TRBJ1-1; CDR3nt: TGCGCCAGCAGCTTGTCGACAGTGAACACTGAAGCTTTCTTT; CDR3aa: CASSLSTVNTEAFF
len: 16; abundance: many; d_gene: TRBD2; v_gene: TRBV20-1; j_gene: TRBJ2-1; CDR3nt: TGCAGTGCTAGAGATCCGACTAGCGGGGCGGCCCATGAGCAGTTCTTC; CDR3aa: CSARDPTSGAAHEQFF
len: 15; abundance: medium-sized; d_gene: -; v_gene: TRBV4-3; j_gene: TRBJ1-2; CDR3nt: TGCGCCAGCAGCCAAAACCGGGGGACAAAAGGTGGCTACACCTTC; CDR3aa: CASSQNRGTKGGYTF
len: 14; abundance: few; d_gene: -; v_gene: TRBV5-1; j_gene: TRBJ2-3; CDR3nt: TGCGCCAGCAGCTCGGCCGGGACGGAGGATACGCAGTATTTT; CDR3aa: CASSSAGTEDTQYF